This T cell receptor (beta chain) was documented in a study of blood T cell repertoires in COVID-19. V gave up 5 bases and J gave up 3 bases, with 9 bases separating them. CDR1 and CDR2 from the germline V gene are KGHDR and SFDVKD. The CDR3 extends over 13 amino acids. Data came from immunoSEQ multiplex PCR; TCRdb stores just in-frame clones and leaves some out. The sample carries about 220,000 clones, approximately 80% recorded once. Sequences were obtained from peripheral blood. The receptor was derived from a man aged 45 to 65 with active or convalescent COVID-19. The V and J genes are TRBV24-1 and TRBJ1-2, with D possibly TRBD1 on 6 matching bases. The chain's CDR3 is CATSGPGDYGYTF. DNA of the CDR3: TGTGCCACCAGTGGCCCAGGGGACTATGGCTACACCTTC.